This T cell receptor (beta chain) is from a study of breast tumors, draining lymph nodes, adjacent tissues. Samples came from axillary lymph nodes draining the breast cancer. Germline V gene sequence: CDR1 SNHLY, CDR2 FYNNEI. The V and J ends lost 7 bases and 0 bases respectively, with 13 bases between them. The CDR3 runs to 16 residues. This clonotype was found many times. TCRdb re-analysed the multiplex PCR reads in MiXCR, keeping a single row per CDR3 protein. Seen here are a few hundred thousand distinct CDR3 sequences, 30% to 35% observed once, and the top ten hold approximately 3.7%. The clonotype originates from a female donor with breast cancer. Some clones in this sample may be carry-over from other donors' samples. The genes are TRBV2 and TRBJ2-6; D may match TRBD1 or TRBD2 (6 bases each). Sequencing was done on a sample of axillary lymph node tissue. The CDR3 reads CASTGGPPSGANVLTF. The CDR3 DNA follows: TGTGCCAGCACTGGGGGGCCGCCCTCTGGGGCCAACGTCCTGACTTTC. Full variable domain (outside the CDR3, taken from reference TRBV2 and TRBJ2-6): EPEVTQTPSHQVTQMGQEVILRCVPISNHLYFYWYRQILGQKVEFLVSFYNNEISEKSEIFDDQFSVERPDGSNFTLKIRSTKLEDSAMYFCASTGGPPSGANVLTFGAGSRLTVL.